Given below is one T cell receptor (beta chain) in context. The antigen is not known. Trimming cost V 6 bases and J 3 bases, with 11 bases left between them. The CDR3 runs 13 residues. Germline CDR1 MDHEN, CDR2 SYDVKM. The data stem from a study of OX40 agonist ivuxolimab in advanced cancers. As for the study in general: Each patient was given ivuxolimab into a vein every 2 weeks, at 0.01 to 10 mg/kg. Two cutaneous melanoma patients and one hepatocellular carcinoma patient, three in all, had partial responses.

Profiled with immunoSEQ multiplex PCR; TCRdb holds only in-frame clones, not every one. The sample shows some 100,000 clones, about nine tenths of them seen only once. Findings and limits, study-wide: Among the lowest peripheral clonal expansion occurred in 0.1-3.0 mg/kg partial responders.

The origin of this receptor is an adult with an advanced solid tumor such as melanoma, head and neck, liver or kidney cancer. This chain connects TRBV28 to TRBJ1-2; no reliable D call. Sequenced material: CD4+ or CD8+ T cells sorted from blood, taken in a trial of the OX40 agonist ivuxolimab. CDR3 region: CASSSGPDYGYTF. The CDR3 DNA is TGTGCCAGCAGCTCCGGGCCAGACTATGGCTACACCTTC.